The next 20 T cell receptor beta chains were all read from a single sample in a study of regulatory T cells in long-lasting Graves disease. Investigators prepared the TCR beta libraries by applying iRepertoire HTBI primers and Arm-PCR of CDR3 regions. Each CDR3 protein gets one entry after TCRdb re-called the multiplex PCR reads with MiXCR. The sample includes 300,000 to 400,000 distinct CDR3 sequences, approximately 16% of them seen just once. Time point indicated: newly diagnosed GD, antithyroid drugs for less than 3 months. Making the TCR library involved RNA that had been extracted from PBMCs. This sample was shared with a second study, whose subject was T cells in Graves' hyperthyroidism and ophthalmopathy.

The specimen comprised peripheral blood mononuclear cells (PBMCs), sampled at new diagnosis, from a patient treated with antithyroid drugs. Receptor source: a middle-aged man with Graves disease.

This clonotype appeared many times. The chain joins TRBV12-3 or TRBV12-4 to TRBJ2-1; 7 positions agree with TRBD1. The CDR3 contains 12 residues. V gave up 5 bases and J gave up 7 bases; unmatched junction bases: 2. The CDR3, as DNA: TGTGCCAGCAGTGTACAGGGGAATGAGCAGTTCTTC. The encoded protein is CASSVQGNEQFF.

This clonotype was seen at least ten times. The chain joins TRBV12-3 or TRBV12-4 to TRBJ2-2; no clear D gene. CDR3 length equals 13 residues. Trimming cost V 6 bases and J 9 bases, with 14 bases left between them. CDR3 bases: TGTGCCAGCAGAATTTCGGATATCCGGGAGCTGTTTTTT. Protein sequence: CASRISDIRELFF.

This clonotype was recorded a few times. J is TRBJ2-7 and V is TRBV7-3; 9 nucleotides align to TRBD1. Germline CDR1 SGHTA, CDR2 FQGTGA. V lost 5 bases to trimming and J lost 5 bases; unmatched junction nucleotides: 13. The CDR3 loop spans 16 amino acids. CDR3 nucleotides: TGTGCCAGCAGCCCCACCTCCGGGACAGGGTTCGACGAGCAGTACTTC. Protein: CASSPTSGTGFDEQYF.

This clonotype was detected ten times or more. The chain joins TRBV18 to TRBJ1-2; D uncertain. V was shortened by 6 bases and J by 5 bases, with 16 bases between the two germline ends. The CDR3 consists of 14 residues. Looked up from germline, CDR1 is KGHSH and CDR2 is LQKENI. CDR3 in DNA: TGTGCCAGCTCTATCGGACCAGCGTCTTATGGCTACACCTTC. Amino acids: CASSIGPASYGYTF. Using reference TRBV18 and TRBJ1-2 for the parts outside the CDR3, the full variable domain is NAGVMQNPRHLVRRRGQEARLRCSPMKGHSHVYWYRQLPEEGLKFMVYLQKENIIDESGMPKERFSAEFPKEGPSILRIQQVVRGDSAAYFCASSIGPASYGYTFGSGTRLTVV.

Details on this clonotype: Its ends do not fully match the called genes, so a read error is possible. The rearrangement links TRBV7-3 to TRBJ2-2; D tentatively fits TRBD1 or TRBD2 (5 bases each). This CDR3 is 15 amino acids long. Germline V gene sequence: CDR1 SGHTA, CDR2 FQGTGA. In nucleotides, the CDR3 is TGTGCCAGCAGCTTAATCCAGGGAAACACCGGGGAGCTGCTTTTT. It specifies CASSLIQGNTGELLF.

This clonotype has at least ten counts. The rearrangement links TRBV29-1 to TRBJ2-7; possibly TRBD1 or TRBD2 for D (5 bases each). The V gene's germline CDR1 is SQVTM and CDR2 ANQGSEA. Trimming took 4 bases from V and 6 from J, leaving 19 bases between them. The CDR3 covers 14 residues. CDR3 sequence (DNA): TGCAGCGTTGGCTCATGGGGGTCTGCTTCCGAGCAGTACTTC. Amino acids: CSVGSWGSASEQYF.

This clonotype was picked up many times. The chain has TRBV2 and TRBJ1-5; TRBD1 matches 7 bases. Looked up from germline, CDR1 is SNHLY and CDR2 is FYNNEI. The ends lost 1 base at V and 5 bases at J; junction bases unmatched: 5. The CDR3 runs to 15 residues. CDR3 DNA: TGTGCCAGCAGTGAAGGCGCAGGGGGGGATCAGCCCCAGCATTTT. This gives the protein CASSEGAGGDQPQHF.

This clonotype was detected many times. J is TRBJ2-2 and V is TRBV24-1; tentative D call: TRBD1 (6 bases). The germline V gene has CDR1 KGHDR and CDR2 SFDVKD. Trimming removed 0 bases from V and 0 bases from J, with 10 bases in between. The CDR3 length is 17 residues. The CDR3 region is CATSDLGAGANTGELFF. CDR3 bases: TGTGCCACCAGTGATTTGGGGGCAGGGGCGAACACCGGGGAGCTGTTTTTT.

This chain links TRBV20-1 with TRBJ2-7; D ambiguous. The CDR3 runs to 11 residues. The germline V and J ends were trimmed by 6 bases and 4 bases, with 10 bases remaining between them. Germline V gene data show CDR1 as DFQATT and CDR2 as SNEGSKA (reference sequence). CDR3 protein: CSAASSYEQYF. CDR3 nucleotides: TGCAGTGCCGCTAGTAGTTACGAGCAGTACTTC.

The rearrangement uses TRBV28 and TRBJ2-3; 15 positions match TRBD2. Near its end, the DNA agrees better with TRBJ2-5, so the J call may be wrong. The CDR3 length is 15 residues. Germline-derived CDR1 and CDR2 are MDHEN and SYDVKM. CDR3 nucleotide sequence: TGTGCCAGCAGCGGACTAGCGGGGGGGTGGGAGACCCAGTACTTC. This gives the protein CASSGLAGGWETQYF.

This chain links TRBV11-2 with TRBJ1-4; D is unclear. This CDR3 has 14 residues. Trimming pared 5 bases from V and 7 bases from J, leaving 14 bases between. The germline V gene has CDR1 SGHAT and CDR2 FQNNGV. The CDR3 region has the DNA TGTGCCAGCAGCCAGATGGGAGAAAGTGAAAAACTGTTTTTT. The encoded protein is CASSQMGESEKLFF.

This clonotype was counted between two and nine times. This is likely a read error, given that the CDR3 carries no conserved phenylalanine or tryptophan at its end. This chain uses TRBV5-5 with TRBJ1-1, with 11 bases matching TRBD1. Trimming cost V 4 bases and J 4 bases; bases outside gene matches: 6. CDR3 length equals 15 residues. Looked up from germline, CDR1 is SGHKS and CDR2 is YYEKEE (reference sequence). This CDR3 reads CASSGRTGGGTEAFS. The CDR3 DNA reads TGTGCCAGCAGCGGGCGGACAGGGGGCGGCACTGAAGCTTTCTCT.

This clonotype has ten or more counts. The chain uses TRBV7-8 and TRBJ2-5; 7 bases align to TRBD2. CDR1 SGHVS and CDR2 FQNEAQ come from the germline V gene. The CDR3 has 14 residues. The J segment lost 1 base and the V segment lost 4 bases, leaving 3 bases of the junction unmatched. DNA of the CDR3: TGTGCCAGCAGCTACCGGACTAGCCAAGAGACCCAGTACTTC. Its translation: CASSYRTSQETQYF. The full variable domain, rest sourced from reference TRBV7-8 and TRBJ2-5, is GAGVSQSPRYKVAKRGQDVALRCDPISGHVSLFWYQQALGQGPEFLTYFQNEAQLDKSGLPSDRFFAERPEGSVSTLKIQRTQQEDSAVYLCASSYRTSQETQYFGPGTRLLVL.

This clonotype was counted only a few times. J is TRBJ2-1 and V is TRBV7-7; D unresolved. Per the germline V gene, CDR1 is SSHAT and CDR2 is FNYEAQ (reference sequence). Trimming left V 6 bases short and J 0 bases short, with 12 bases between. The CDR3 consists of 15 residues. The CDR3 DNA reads TGTGCCAGCAGTTTTAAGAAGAGCTCCTACAATGAGCAGTTCTTC. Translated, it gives CASSFKKSSYNEQFF.

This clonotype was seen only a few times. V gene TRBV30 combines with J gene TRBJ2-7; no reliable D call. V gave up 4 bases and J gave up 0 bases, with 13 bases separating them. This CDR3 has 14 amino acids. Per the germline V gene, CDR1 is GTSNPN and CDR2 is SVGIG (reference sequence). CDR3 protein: CAWTVMAHSYEQYF. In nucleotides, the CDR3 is TGTGCCTGGACTGTTATGGCCCACTCCTACGAGCAGTACTTC.

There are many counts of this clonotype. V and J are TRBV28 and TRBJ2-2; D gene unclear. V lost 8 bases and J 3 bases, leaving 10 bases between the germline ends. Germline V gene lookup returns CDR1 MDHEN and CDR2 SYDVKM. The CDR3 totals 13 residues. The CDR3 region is CASLDTDTGELFF. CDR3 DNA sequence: TGTGCCAGCTTGGATACGGACACCGGGGAGCTGTTTTTT.

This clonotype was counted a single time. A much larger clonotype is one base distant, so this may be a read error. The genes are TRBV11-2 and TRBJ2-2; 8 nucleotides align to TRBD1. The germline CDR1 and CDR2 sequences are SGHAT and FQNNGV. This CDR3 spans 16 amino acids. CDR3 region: CASSFIGQGLAGELSF. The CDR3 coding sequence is TGTGCCAGCAGCTTCATTGGACAGGGTCTAGCCGGGGAGCTGTCTTTT.

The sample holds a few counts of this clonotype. CDR3 bases: TGCGCCAGCAACTCGTCCCCAGATACGCAGTATTTT. Translated: CASNSSPDTQYF. This chain joins TRBV5-1 and TRBJ2-3, with D unresolved. The germline gives CDR1 SGHRS, CDR2 YFSETQ. Trimming left V 6 bases short and J 4 bases short, with 9 bases between. The CDR3 is 12 amino acids.

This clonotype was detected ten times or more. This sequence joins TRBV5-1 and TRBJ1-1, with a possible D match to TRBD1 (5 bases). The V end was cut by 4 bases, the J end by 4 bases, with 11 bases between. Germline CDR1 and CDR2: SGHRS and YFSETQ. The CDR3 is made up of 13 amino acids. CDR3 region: CASSLMGGTEAFF. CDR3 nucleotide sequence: TGCGCCAGCAGCCTGATGGGGGGCACTGAAGCTTTCTTT. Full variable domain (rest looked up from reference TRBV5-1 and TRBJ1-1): KAGVTQTPRYLIKTRGQQVTLSCSPISGHRSVSWYQQTPGQGLQFLFEYFSETQRNKGNFPGRFSGRQFSNSRSEMNVSTLELGDSALYLCASSLMGGTEAFFGQGTRLTVV.

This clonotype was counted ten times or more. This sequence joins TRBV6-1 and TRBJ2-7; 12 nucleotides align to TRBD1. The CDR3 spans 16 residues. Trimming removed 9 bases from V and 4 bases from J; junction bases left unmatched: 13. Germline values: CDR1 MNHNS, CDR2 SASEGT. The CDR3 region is CASRMSGTGGMYEQYF. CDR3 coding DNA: TGTGCCAGTCGCATGTCCGGGACAGGGGGCATGTACGAGCAGTACTTC.